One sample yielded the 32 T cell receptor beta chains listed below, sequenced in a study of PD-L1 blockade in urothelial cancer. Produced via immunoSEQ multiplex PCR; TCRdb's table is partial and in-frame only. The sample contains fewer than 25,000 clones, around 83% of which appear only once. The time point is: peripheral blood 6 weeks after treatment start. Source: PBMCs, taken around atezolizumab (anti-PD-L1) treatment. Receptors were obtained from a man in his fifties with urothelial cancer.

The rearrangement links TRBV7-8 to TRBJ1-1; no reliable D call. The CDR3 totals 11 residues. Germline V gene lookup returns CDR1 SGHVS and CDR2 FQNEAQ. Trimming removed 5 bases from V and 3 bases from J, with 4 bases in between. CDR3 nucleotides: TGTGCCAGCAGCCAATACACTGAAGCTTTCTTT. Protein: CASSQYTEAFF.

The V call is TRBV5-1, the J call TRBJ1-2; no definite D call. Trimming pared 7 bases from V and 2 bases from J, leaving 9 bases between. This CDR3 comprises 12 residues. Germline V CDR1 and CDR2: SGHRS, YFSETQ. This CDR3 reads CASQRENYGYTF. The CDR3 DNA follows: TGCGCCAGCCAAAGGGAGAACTATGGCTACACCTTC.

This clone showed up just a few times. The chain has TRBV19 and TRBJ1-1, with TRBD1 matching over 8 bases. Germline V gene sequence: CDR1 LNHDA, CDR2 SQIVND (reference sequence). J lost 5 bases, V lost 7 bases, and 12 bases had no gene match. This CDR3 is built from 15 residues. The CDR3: CASMDPRGRGTEAFF. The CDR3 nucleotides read TGTGCCAGTATGGACCCCAGGGGGCGAGGGACTGAAGCTTTCTTT.

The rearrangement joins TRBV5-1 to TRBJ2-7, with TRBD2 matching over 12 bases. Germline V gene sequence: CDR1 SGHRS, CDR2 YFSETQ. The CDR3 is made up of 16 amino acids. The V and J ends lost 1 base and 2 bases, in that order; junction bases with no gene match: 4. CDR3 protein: CASSLLRTSGTYEQYF. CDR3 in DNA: TGCGCCAGCAGCTTGCTTCGGACTAGCGGGACCTACGAGCAGTACTTC. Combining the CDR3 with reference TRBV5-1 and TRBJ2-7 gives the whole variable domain KAGVTQTPRYLIKTRGQQVTLSCSPISGHRSVSWYQQTPGQGLQFLFEYFSETQRNKGNFPGRFSGRQFSNSRSEMNVSTLELGDSALYLCASSLLRTSGTYEQYFGPGTRLTVT.

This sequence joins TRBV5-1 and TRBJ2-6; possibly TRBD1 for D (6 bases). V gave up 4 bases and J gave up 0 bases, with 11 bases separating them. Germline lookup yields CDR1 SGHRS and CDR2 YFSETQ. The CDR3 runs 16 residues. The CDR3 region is CASSGTPSSGANVLTF. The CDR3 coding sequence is TGCGCCAGCAGCGGGACACCAAGCTCTGGGGCCAACGTCCTGACTTTC.

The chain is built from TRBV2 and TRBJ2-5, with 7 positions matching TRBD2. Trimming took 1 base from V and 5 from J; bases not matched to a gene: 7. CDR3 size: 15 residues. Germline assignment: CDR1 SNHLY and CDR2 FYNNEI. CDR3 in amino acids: CASSEVAGVGETQYF. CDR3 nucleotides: TGTGCCAGCAGTGAAGTGGCGGGAGTCGGGGAGACCCAGTACTTC.

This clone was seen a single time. CDR3 region: CASSVDRYNEQFF. CDR3 DNA sequence: TGTGCCAGCAGTGTGGACAGGTACAATGAGCAGTTCTTC. The chain couples TRBV6-1 to TRBJ2-1, with 7 bases matching TRBD1. With 4 bases clipped from V and 4 bases from J, the junction kept 1 base outside the gene matches. Germline V gene data show CDR1 as MNHNS and CDR2 as SASEGT. This CDR3 is 13 amino acids long.

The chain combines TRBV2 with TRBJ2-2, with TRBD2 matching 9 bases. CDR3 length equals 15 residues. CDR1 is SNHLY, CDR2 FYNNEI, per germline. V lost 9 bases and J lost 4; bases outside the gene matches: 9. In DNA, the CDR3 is TGTGCCAGATCCTTAGCGGGGGTTTTCACCGGGGAGCTGTTTTTT. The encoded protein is CARSLAGVFTGELFF. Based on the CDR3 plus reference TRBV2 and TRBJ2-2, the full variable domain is EPEVTQTPSHQVTQMGQEVILRCVPISNHLYFYWYRQILGQKVEFLVSFYNNEISEKSEIFDDQFSVERPDGSNFTLKIRSTKLEDSAMYFCARSLAGVFTGELFFGEGSRLTVL.

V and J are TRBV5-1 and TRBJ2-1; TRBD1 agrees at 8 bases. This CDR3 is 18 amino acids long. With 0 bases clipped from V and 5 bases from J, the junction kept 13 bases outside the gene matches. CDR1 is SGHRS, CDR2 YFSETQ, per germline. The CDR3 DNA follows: TGCGCCAGCAGCTTGGGACAGGGGAGTTTGGCGGGAAACAATGAGCAGTTCTTC. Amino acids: CASSLGQGSLAGNNEQFF.

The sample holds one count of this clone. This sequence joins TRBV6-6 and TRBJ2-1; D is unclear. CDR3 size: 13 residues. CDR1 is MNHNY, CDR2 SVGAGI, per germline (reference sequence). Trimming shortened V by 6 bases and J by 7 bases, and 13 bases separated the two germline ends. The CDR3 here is CASSQTPGNEQFF. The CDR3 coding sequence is TGTGCCAGCAGCCAGACACCTGGGAATGAGCAGTTCTTC.

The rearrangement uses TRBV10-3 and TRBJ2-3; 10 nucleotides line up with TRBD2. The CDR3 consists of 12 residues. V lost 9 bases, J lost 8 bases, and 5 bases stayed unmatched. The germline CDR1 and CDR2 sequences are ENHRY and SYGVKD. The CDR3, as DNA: TGTGCCATTGGGACTAGCGAGGCTACGCAGTATTTT. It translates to CAIGTSEATQYF.

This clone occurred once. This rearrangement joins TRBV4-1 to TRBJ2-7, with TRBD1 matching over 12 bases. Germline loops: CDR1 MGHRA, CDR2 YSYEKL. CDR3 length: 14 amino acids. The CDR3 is CASSPRPGQGALWV. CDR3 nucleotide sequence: TGCGCCAGCAGCCCTCGCCCGGGACAGGGGGCTTTGTGGGTC.

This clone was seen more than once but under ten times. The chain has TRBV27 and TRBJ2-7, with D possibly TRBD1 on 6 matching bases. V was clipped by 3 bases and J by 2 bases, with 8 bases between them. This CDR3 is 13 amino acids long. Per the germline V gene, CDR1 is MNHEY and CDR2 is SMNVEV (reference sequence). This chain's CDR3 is CASSFRGTYEQYF. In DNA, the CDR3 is TGTGCCAGCAGTTTCAGGGGTACCTACGAGCAGTACTTC.

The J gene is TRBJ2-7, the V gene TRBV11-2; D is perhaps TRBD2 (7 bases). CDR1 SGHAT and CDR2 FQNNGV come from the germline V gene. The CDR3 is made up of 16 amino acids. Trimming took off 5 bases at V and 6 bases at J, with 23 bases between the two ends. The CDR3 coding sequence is TGTGCCAGCAGCCCCCGACGGGGGGCTGAAGGTAGCGAGCAGTACGTC. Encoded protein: CASSPRRGAEGSEQYV.

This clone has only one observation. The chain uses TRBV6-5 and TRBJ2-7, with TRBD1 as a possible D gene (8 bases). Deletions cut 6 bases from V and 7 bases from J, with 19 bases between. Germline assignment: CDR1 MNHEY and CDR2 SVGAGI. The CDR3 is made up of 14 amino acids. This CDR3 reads CASRPADREGEQYF. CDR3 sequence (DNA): TGTGCCAGCAGACCCGCGGACAGGGAGGGAGAGCAGTACTTC.

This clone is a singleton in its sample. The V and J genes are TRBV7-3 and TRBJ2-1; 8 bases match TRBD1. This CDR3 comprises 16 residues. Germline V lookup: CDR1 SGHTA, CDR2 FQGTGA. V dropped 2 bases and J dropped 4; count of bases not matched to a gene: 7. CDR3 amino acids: CASSLGQGRLYNEQFF. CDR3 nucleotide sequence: TGTGCCAGCAGCTTAGGACAGGGTCGACTTTACAATGAGCAGTTCTTC.

The CDR3 bases are TGCGCCAGCAGCCAGAGAGAGCTCACTGAAGCTTTCTTT. It is translated as CASSQRELTEAFF. The chain couples TRBV4-1 to TRBJ1-1; D unresolved. The CDR3 contains 13 residues. The germline V gene has CDR1 MGHRA and CDR2 YSYEKL. Trimming pared 3 bases from V and 4 bases from J, leaving 9 bases between.

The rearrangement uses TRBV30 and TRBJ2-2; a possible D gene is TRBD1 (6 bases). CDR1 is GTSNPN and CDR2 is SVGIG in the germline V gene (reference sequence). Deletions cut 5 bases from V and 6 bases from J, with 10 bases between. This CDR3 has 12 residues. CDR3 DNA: TGTGCCTGGGACAGGTCGGCCGGGGAGCTGTTTTTT. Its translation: CAWDRSAGELFF.

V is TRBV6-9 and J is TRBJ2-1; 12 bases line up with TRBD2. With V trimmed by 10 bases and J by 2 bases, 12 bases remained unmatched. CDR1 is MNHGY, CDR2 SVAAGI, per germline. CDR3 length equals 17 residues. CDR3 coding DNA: TGTGCCACCTACTTCCGGACTAGCGGGACCCCCTACAATGAGCAGTTCTTC. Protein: CATYFRTSGTPYNEQFF.

The CDR3 spells CASSSQPSQVTEAFF. The CDR3, as DNA: TGTGCCAGCAGTTCCCAACCTTCCCAGGTCACTGAAGCTTTCTTT. This chain joins TRBV6-1 and TRBJ1-1; D gene unclear. The CDR3 extends over 15 amino acids. The V gene lost 5 bases and the J gene lost 4 bases, with 17 bases spanning the gap. Germline-derived CDR1 and CDR2 are MNHNS and SASEGT.

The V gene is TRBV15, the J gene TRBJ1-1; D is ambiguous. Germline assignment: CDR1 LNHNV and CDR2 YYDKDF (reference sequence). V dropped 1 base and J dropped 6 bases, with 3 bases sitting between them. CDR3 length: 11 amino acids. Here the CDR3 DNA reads TGTGCCACCAGCAGAGCCGCTGAAGCTTTCTTT. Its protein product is CATSRAAEAFF.

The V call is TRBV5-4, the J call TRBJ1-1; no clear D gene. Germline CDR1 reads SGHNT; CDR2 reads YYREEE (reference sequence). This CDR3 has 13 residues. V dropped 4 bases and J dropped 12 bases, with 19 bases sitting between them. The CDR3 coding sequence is TGTGCCAGCAGCCCTGACCCCGGGTTTGGTACTTTCTTT. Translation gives CASSPDPGFGTFF. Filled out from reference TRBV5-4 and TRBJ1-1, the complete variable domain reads ETGVTQSPTHLIKTRGQQVTLRCSSQSGHNTVSWYQQALGQGPQFIFQYYREEENGRGNFPPRFSGLQFPNYSSELNVNALELDDSALYLCASSPDPGFGTFFGQGTRLTVV.

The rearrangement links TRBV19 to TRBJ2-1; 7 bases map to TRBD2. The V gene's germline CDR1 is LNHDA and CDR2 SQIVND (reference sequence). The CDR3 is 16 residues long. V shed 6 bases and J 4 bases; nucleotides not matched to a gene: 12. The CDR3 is CASSRGGSSSYNEQFF. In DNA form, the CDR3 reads TGTGCCAGTAGCCGAGGCGGGAGCTCATCTTACAATGAGCAGTTCTTC.

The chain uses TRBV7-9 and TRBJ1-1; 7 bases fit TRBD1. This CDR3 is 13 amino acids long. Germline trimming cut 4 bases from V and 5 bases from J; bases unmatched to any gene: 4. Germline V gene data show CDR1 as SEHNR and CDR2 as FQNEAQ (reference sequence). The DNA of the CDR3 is TGTGCCAGCAGCTATCGACAGGGTACTGAAGCTTTCTTT. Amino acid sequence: CASSYRQGTEAFF.

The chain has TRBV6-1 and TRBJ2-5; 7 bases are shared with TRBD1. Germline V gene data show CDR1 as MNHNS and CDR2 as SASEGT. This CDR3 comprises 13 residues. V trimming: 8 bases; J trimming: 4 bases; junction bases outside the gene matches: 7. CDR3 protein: CASPGQRGETQYF. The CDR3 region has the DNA TGTGCCAGCCCGGGACAGAGGGGAGAGACCCAGTACTTC.

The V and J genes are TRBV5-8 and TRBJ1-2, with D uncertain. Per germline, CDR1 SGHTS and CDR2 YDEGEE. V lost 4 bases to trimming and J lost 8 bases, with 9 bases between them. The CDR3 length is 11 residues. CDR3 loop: CASSPARGYTF. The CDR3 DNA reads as TGTGCCAGCAGCCCCGCTAGGGGCTACACCTTC. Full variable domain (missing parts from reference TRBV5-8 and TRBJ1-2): EAGVTQSPTHLIKTRGQQATLRCSPISGHTSVYWYQQALGLGLQFLLWYDEGEERNRGNFPPRFSGRQFPNYSSELNVNALELEDSALYLCASSPARGYTFGSGTRLTVV.

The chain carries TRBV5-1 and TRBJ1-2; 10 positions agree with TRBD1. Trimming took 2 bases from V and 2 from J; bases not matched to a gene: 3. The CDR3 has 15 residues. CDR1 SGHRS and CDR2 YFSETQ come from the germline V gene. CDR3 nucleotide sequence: TGCGCCAGCAGCTTCGGGACAGGGGAAAACTATGGCTACACCTTC. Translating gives CASSFGTGENYGYTF.

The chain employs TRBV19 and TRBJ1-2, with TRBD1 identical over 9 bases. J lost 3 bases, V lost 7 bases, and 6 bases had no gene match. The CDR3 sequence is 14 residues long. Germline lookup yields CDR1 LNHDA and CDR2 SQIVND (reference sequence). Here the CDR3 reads CASIRTGEHYGYTF. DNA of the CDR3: TGTGCCAGTATCCGGACAGGGGAACACTATGGCTACACCTTC.

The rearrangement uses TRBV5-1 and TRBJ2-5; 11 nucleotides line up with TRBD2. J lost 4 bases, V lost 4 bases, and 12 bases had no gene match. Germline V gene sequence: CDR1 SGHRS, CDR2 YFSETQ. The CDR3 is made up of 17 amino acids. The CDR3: CASSIKVAGGPGETQYF. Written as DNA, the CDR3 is TGCGCCAGCAGCATCAAGGTAGCGGGAGGGCCGGGAGAGACCCAGTACTTC.

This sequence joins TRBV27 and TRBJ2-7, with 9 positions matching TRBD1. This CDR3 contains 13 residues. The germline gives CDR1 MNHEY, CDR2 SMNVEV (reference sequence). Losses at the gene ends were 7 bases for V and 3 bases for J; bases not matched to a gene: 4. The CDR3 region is CASTRTGDYEQYF. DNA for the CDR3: TGTGCCAGCACTCGGACAGGGGACTACGAGCAGTACTTC.

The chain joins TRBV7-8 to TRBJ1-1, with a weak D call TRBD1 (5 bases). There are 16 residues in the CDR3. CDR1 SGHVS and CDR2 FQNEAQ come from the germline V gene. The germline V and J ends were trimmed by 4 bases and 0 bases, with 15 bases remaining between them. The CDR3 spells CASSSSQGGVNTEAFF. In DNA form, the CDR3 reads TGTGCCAGCAGCTCCAGCCAGGGCGGGGTGAACACTGAAGCTTTCTTT.

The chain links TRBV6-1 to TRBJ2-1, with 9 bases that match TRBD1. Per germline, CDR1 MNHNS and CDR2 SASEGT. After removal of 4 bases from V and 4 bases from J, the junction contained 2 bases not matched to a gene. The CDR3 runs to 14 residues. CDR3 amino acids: CASSGQGVYNEQFF. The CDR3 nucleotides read TGTGCCAGCAGTGGACAGGGGGTATACAATGAGCAGTTCTTC.